This TCR beta chain was retrieved from a study of CD4 T cells in relation to SARS-CoV-2 and coronaviruses. Study as a whole: PBMCs were cultured with antigen for roughly nine days before TCR beta sequencing.

CD4+ T cells from unexposed donors were obtained before the COVID-19 pandemic (2011-2018). CD4+ T cells were isolated from the cells after about ten days of culture. About 1.9 million PBMCs per well were cultured with around 10 IU/ml IL-2. The CDR3 has 14 residues. Germline CDR1 SGHRS, CDR2 YFSETQ. Trimming cost V 0 bases and J 4 bases, with 9 bases left between them. A word on this clone: The antigen is undetermined.

Profiled with immunoSEQ multiplex PCR; TCRdb holds only in-frame clones, not every one. The table has tens of thousands of clones, less than 70% seen once. Study results and caveats: Crossreactive clones expanded significantly less to SARS-CoV-2 than monoreactive clones.

The chain is built from TRBV5-1 and TRBJ2-3, with D maybe TRBD2 (6 bases). This clonotype was sampled from a human donor in good health. Sequenced material: CD4+ T cells from PBMCs, cultured in vitro. In DNA, the CDR3 is TGCGCCAGCAGCTTGGGGACTACGCCAGATACGCAGTATTTT. This codes for CASSLGTTPDTQYF.